These 9 T cell receptor beta chains were sequenced from one sample in a study of OX40 agonist ivuxolimab in advanced cancers. Produced via immunoSEQ multiplex PCR; TCRdb's table is partial and in-frame only. The data contain almost 65,000 clones, roughly 84% of them singletons. Sequencing used CD4+ or CD8+ T cells sorted from blood, obtained in a trial of the OX40 agonist ivuxolimab. These receptors were taken from an adult with an advanced solid tumor such as melanoma, head and neck, liver or kidney cancer.

The chain joins TRBV5-1 to TRBJ2-3, with 7 bases that match TRBD2. V trimming: 0 bases; J trimming: 0 bases; junction bases outside the gene matches: 7. CDR1 and CDR2 (germline): SGHRS, YFSETQ. This CDR3 region has 17 residues. In DNA, the CDR3 is TGCGCCAGCAGCTTGGGGAGCGGGACCCAAAGCACAGATACGCAGTATTTT. This encodes CASSLGSGTQSTDTQYF.

A single count supports this clone. The chain is built from TRBV6-6 and TRBJ2-5; D is uncertain. The CDR3 is 13 amino acids. Between the trimmed V and J ends, which lost 6 bases and 5 bases, there was a span of 13 bases. In germline, CDR1 is MNHNY, CDR2 SVGAGI (reference sequence). CDR3 protein: CASRSNFRETQYF. In DNA, the CDR3 is TGTGCCAGCAGGAGTAATTTCAGGGAGACCCAGTACTTC.

This clone was observed once. The V gene is TRBV5-4, the J gene TRBJ1-1; D not certain. CDR1 and CDR2 from the germline V gene are SGHNT and YYREEE (reference sequence). V lost 0 bases, J lost 4 bases, and 7 bases lay in between. This CDR3 is 13 amino acids long. The CDR3 is CASSLAGFTEAFF. For the CDR3, the DNA is TGTGCCAGCAGCTTGGCGGGGTTCACTGAAGCTTTCTTT.

The genes are TRBV18 and TRBJ2-1; 10 bases line up with TRBD2. The CDR3 spans 16 residues. Germline assignment: CDR1 KGHSH and CDR2 LQKENI. The J segment lost 8 bases and the V segment lost 4 bases, leaving 11 bases of the junction unmatched. CDR3 nucleotide sequence: TGTGCCAGCTCACGACTAGCGGGTGGTGGAGGGTATGAGCAGTTCTTC. It codes for CASSRLAGGGGYEQFF.

The chain combines TRBV12-5 with TRBJ1-1, with no clear D. Per the germline V gene, CDR1 is LGHNT and CDR2 is FRNRAP. There are 14 residues in the CDR3. CDR3 in DNA: TGTGCGTCTTCAGGCTCCCTCACTAACACTGAAGCTTTCTTT. This encodes CASSGSLTNTEAFF.

The CDR3 DNA sequence: TGTGCCATCGCCCGGACGGGTGCACAGCCCCAGCATTTT. This sequence encodes CAIARTGAQPQHF. The chain combines TRBV10-3 with TRBJ1-5, with D hard to call. Germline lookup yields CDR1 ENHRY and CDR2 SYGVKD. Between the trimmed V and J ends, which lost 8 bases and 7 bases, there was a span of 15 bases. CDR3 length equals 13 residues.

V is TRBV5-1 and J is TRBJ1-1; D is perhaps TRBD1 (6 bases). V gave up 3 bases and J gave up 7 bases, with 19 bases separating them. The CDR3 length is 15 residues. CDR1 is SGHRS, CDR2 YFSETQ, per germline. Written as DNA, the CDR3 is TGCGCCAGCAGCTCGCCGGCCCACAGGGACGGTGAAGCTTTCTTT. Translation gives CASSSPAHRDGEAFF. Full variable domain (rest looked up from reference TRBV5-1 and TRBJ1-1): KAGVTQTPRYLIKTRGQQVTLSCSPISGHRSVSWYQQTPGQGLQFLFEYFSETQRNKGNFPGRFSGRQFSNSRSEMNVSTLELGDSALYLCASSSPAHRDGEAFFGQGTRLTVV.

This clone was seen only a few times. This chain uses TRBV7-9 with TRBJ1-2; D might be TRBD1 (5 bases). The V and J ends lost 2 bases and 4 bases respectively, with 8 bases between them. The CDR3 spans 13 residues. Germline V gives CDR1 SEHNR, CDR2 FQNEAQ (reference sequence). The CDR3 is CASSLLGLYGYTF. CDR3 sequence (DNA): TGTGCCAGCAGCTTACTGGGACTCTATGGCTACACCTTC.

This rearrangement joins TRBV5-1 to TRBJ1-4; 7 bases are shared with TRBD1. CDR1 SGHRS and CDR2 YFSETQ come from the germline V gene. J gave up 8 bases and V 4 bases, and 8 bases lay outside the gene matches. This CDR3 contains 14 residues. The CDR3 sequence is CASSIRGVEEKLFF. The CDR3 coding sequence is TGCGCCAGCAGCATCAGGGGGGTGGAGGAAAAACTGTTTTTT.